What follows are 14 T cell receptor beta chains derived from one specimen sequenced in a study of OX40 agonist ivuxolimab in advanced cancers. Data came from immunoSEQ multiplex PCR; TCRdb stores just in-frame clones and leaves some out. Of roughly 70,000 clones listed, approximately 88% are singletons. The sample consisted of CD4+ or CD8+ T cells sorted from blood, taken in a trial of the OX40 agonist ivuxolimab. The receptor set was obtained from an adult with an advanced solid tumor such as melanoma, head and neck, liver or kidney cancer.

This chain links TRBV13 with TRBJ2-2; D remains unclear. The CDR3 is 12 amino acids. V shed 4 bases and J shed 7 bases, with 7 bases lying between them. Germline V gives CDR1 PRHDT, CDR2 FYEKMQ (reference sequence). The CDR3 spells CASSSFFGELFF. CDR3 bases: TGTGCCAGCAGCTCCTTCTTCGGGGAGCTGTTTTTT.

The chain is built from TRBV5-1 and TRBJ1-2; no firm D call. This CDR3 contains 14 residues. V lost 4 bases to trimming and J lost 4 bases, with 14 bases between them. The germline V gene has CDR1 SGHRS and CDR2 YFSETQ. The CDR3 protein is CASSRLGLLYGYTF. The CDR3, as DNA: TGCGCCAGCAGCCGTTTGGGGTTGCTCTATGGCTACACCTTC.

The chain links TRBV6-4 to TRBJ1-1; D possibly corresponds to TRBD1 (5 bases). Germline loops: CDR1 MRHNA, CDR2 SNTAGT. Trimming stripped 4 bases from V and 8 bases from J, with 14 bases between. CDR3 length equals 13 residues. The chain's CDR3 is CASSGQPGGEAFF. Written as DNA, the CDR3 is TGTGCCAGCAGTGGACAGCCAGGAGGAGAAGCTTTCTTT.

The chain employs TRBV6-1 and TRBJ2-7, with TRBD2 matching over 7 bases. V lost 7 bases, J lost 3 bases, and 12 bases stayed unmatched. The germline CDR1 and CDR2 sequences are MNHNS and SASEGT. The CDR3 is 15 amino acids. CDR3 in amino acids: CASIPPLAAVYEQYF. The DNA of the CDR3 is TGTGCCAGCATCCCCCCTCTAGCGGCGGTCTACGAGCAGTACTTC.

The chain uses TRBV19 and TRBJ2-2; D call uncertain. Trimming stripped 7 bases from V and 5 bases from J, with 14 bases between. Germline V gene lookup returns CDR1 LNHDA and CDR2 SQIVND (reference sequence). This CDR3 comprises 14 residues. CDR3 sequence reads: CASTPDQMTGELFF. The DNA for the CDR3 is TGTGCCAGTACCCCTGACCAAATGACCGGGGAGCTGTTTTTT.

This chain uses TRBV30 with TRBJ1-1; the D gene is possibly TRBD1 (5 bases). Trimming shortened V by 0 bases and J by 4 bases, and 18 bases separated the two germline ends. CDR1 is GTSNPN, CDR2 SVGIG, per germline (reference sequence). This CDR3 has 16 residues. CDR3 residues: CAWSVFRGVGSTEAFF. CDR3 in DNA: TGTGCCTGGAGTGTATTTCGGGGGGTAGGGAGCACTGAAGCTTTCTTT.

The rearrangement joins TRBV25-1 to TRBJ2-3, with a weak D call TRBD1 (6 bases). The CDR3 spans 14 residues. V gave up 6 bases and J gave up 0 bases, with 10 bases separating them. Germline-derived CDR1 and CDR2 are MGHDK and SYGVNS. This CDR3 reads CASRRQESTDTQYF. CDR3 DNA sequence: TGTGCCAGCAGACGACAGGAGAGCACAGATACGCAGTATTTT.

The rearrangement joins TRBV5-4 to TRBJ1-1; a possible D gene is TRBD1 (6 bases). V lost 3 bases to trimming and J lost 0 bases, with 9 bases between them. Germline assignment: CDR1 SGHNT and CDR2 YYREEE (reference sequence). This CDR3 comprises 14 residues. The CDR3 bases are TGTGCCAGCAGCTCGGACAGAATGAACACTGAAGCTTTCTTT. As protein: CASSSDRMNTEAFF.

With respect to this clone: The limits of the CDR3 on the DNA are not certain, so only TCRdb's listed CDR3 is given. The J gene is TRBJ1-5, the V gene TRBV2. The CDR3 length is 14 residues, termini included. Germline CDR1 and CDR2: SNHLY and FYNNEI. The CDR3 protein is CASSTSGGRQPQHF.

The chain has TRBV27 and TRBJ2-3; 14 bases are a match to TRBD2. This CDR3 region has 19 residues. Germline V gene data show CDR1 as MNHEY and CDR2 as SMNVEV (reference sequence). With 5 bases clipped from V and 0 bases from J, the junction kept 10 bases outside the gene matches. The CDR3 loop is CASSRGTSGGVTSTDTQYF. The CDR3 DNA reads as TGTGCCAGCAGTCGCGGGACTAGCGGGGGCGTTACTAGCACAGATACGCAGTATTTT.

The chain has TRBV9 and TRBJ2-1; the D gene is possibly TRBD1 (5 bases). The CDR3 contains 15 residues. The V and J ends lost 3 bases and 0 bases respectively, with 10 bases between them. CDR1 and CDR2 (germline): SGDLS, YYNGEE. CDR3 residues: CASSGQKSSYNEQFF. The CDR3 region has the DNA TGTGCCAGCAGCGGACAGAAGAGCTCCTACAATGAGCAGTTCTTC.

The V call is TRBV10-3, the J call TRBJ2-1; 10 bases are a match to TRBD2. CDR3 length equals 16 residues. Germline V lookup: CDR1 ENHRY, CDR2 SYGVKD. With V trimmed by 3 bases and J by 4 bases, 6 bases remained unmatched. CDR3 residues: CAISDRLAGVYNEQFF. The CDR3 bases are TGTGCCATCAGTGACAGGCTAGCGGGGGTATACAATGAGCAGTTCTTC.

The V and J genes are TRBV6-6 and TRBJ1-1; 11 nucleotides agree with TRBD1. The CDR3 is 15 amino acids. Per germline, CDR1 MNHNY and CDR2 SVGAGI (reference sequence). Trimming removed 6 bases from V and 1 base from J; junction bases left unmatched: 4. Here the CDR3 reads CASRGQGVGNTEAFF. Written as DNA, the CDR3 is TGTGCCAGCAGGGGACAGGGGGTCGGGAACACTGAAGCTTTCTTT.

V is TRBV5-1 and J is TRBJ2-5; maybe TRBD2 (5 bases). The CDR3 is made up of 15 amino acids. Germline-derived CDR1 and CDR2 are SGHRS and YFSETQ. V was clipped by 4 bases and J by 4 bases, with 17 bases between them. The CDR3 sequence is CASSREQRSTETQYF. As DNA, the CDR3 is TGCGCCAGCAGCAGGGAGCAGCGCAGTACAGAGACCCAGTACTTC.